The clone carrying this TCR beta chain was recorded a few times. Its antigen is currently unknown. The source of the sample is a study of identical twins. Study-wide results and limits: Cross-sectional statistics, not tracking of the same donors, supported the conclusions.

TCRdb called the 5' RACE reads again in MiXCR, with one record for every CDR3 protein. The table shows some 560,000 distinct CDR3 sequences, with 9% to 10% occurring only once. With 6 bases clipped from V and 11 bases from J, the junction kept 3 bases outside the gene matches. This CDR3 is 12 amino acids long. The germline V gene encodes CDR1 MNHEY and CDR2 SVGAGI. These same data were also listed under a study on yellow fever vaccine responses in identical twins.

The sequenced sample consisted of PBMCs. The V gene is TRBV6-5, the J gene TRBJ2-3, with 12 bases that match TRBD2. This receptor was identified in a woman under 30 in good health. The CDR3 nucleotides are TGTGCCAGCAGCGCACTAGCGGGGGGGCAGTATTTT. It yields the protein CASSALAGGQYF.